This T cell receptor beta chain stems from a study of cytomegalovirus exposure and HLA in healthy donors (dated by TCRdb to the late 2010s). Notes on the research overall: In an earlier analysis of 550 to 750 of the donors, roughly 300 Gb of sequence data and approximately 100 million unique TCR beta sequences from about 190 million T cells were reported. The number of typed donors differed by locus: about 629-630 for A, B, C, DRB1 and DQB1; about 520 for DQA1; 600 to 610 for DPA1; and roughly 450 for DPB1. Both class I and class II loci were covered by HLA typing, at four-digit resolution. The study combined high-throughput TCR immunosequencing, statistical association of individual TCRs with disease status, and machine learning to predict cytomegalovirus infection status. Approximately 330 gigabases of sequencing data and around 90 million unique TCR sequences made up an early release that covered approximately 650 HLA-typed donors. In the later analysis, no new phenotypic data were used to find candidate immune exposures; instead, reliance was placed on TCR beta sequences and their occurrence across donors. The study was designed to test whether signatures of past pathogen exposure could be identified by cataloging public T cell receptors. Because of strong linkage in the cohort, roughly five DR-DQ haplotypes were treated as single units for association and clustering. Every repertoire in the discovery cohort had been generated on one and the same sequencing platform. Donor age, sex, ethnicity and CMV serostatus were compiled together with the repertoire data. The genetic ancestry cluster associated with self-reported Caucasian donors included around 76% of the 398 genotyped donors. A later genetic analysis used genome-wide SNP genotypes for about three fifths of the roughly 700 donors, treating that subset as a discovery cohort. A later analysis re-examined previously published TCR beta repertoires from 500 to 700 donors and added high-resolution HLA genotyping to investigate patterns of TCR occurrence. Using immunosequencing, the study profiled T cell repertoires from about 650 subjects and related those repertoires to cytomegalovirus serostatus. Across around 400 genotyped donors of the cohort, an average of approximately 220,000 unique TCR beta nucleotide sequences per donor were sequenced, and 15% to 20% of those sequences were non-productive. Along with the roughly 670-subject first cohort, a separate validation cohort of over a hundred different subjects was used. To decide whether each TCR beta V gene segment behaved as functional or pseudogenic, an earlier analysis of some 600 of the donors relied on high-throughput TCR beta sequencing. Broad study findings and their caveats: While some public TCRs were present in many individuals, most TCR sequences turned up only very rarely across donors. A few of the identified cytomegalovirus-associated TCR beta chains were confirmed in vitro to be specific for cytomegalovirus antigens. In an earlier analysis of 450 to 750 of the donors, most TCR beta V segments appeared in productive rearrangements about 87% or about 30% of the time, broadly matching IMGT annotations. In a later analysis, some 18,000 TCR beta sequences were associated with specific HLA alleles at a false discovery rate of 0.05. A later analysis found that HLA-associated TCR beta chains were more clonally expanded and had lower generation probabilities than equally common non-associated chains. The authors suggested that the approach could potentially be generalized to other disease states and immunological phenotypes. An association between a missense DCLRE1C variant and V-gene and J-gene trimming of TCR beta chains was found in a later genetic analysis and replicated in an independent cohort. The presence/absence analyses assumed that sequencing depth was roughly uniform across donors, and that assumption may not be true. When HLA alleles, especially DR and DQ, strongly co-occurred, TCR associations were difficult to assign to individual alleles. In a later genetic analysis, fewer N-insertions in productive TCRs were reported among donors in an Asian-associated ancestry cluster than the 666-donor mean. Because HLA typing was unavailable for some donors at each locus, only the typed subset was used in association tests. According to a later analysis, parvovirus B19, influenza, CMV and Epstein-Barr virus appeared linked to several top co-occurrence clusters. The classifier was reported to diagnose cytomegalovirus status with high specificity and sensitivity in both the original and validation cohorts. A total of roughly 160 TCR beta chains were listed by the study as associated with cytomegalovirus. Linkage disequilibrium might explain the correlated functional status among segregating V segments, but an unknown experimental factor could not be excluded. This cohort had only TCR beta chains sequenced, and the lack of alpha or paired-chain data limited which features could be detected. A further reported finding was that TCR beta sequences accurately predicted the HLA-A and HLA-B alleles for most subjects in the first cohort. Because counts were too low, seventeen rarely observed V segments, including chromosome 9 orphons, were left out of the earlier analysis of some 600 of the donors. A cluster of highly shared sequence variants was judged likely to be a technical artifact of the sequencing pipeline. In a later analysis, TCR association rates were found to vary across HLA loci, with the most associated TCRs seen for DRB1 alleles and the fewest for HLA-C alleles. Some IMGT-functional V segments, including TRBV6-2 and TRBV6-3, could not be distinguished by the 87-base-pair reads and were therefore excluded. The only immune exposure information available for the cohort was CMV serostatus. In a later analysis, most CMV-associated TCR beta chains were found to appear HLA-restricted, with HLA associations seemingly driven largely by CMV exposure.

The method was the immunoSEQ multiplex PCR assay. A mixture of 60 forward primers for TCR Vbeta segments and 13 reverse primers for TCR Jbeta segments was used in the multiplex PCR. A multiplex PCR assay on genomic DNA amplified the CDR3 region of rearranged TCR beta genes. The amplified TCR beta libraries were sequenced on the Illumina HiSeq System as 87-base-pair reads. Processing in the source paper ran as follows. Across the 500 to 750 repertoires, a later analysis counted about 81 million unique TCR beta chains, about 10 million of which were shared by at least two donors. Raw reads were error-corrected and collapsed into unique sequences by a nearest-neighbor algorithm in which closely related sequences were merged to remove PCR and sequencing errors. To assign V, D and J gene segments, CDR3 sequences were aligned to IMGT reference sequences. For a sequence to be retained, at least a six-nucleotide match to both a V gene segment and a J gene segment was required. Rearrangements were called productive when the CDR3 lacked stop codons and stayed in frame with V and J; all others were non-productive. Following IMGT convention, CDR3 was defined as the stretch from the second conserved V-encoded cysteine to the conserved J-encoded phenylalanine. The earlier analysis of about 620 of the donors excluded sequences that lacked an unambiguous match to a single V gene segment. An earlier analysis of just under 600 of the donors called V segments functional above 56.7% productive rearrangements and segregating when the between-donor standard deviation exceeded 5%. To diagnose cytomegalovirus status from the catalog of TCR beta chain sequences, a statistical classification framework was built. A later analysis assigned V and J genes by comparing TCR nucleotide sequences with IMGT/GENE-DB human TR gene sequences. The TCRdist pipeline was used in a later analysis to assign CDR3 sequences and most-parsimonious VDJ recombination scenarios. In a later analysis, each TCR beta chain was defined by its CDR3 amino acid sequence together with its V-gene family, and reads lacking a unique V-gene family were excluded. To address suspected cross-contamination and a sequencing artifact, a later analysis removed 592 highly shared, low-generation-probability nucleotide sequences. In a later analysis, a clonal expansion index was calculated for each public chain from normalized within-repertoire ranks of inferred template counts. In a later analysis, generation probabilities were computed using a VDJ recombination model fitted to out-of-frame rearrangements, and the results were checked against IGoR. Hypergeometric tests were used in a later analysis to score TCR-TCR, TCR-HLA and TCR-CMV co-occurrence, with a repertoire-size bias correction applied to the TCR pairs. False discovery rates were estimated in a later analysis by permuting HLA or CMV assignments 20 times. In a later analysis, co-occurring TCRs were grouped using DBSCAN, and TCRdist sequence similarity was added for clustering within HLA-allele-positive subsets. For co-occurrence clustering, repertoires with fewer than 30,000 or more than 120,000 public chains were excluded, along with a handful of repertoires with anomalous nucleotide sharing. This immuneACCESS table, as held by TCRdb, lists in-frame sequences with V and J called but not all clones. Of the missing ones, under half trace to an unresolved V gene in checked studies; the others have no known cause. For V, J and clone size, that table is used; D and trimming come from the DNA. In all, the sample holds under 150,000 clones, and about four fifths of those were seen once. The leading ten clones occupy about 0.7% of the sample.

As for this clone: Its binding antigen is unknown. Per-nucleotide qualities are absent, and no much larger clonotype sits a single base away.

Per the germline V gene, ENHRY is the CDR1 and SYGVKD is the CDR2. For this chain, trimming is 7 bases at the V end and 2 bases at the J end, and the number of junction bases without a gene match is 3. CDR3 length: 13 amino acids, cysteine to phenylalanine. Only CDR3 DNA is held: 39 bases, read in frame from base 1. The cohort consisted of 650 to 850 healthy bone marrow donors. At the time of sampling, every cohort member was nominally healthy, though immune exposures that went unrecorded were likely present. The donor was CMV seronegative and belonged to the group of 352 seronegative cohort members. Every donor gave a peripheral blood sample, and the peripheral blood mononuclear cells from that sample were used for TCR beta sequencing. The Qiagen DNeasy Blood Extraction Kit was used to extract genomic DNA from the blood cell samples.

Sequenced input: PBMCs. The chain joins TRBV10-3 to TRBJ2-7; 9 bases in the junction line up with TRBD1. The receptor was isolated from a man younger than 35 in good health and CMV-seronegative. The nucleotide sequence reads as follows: TGTGCCATCAAGGGGGACAGGGCCTACGAGCAGTACTTC. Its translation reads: CAIKGDRAYEQYF.